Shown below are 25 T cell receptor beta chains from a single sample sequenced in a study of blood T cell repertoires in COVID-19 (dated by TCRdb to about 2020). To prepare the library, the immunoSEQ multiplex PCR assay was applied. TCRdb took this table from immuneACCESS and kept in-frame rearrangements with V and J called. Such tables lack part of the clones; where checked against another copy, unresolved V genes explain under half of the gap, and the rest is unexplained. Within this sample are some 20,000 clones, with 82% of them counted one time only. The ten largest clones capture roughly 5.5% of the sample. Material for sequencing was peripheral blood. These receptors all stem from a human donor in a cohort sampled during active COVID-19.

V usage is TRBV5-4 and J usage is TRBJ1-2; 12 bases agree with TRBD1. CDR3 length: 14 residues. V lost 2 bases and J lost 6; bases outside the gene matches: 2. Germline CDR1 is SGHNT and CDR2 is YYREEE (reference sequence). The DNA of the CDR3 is TGTGCCAGCAGCTTCGGGACAGGGGGCGATGGCTACACCTTC. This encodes CASSFGTGGDGYTF.

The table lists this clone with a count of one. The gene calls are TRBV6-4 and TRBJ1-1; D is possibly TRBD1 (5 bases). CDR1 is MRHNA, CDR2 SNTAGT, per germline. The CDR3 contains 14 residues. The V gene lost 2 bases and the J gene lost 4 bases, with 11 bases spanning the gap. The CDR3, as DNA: TGTGCCAGCAGTGACGGGGGGGGTGGCACTGAAGCTTTCTTT. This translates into CASSDGGGGTEAFF.

CDR3 sequence: CASSNLGGTPTGELFF. The DNA of the CDR3 is TGTGCCAGCAGCAACCTGGGGGGGACGCCCACCGGGGAGCTGTTTTTT. The chain joins TRBV7-6 to TRBJ2-2; 7 bases agree with TRBD2. CDR1 is SGHVS and CDR2 is FNYEAQ in the germline V gene. CDR3 size: 16 residues. With V trimmed by 5 bases and J by 4 bases, 10 bases remained unmatched.

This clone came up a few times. CDR3: CASSQDGGSESRNSPLHF. The CDR3, as DNA: TGTGCCAGCAGCCAAGATGGGGGCTCCGAATCCCGGAATTCACCCCTCCACTTT. The rearrangement links TRBV4-2 to TRBJ1-6, with a weak D call TRBD1 (6 bases). Germline V gives CDR1 LGHNA, CDR2 YNFKEQ. Trimming pared 0 bases from V and 7 bases from J, leaving 19 bases between. This CDR3 has 18 residues.

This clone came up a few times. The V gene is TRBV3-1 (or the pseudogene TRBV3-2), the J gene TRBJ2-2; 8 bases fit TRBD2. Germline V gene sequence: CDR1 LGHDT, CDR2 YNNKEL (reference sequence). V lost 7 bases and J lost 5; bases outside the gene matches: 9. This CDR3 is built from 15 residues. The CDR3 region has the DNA TGTGCCAGCAACCCCGGGACTAGGGTTACCGGGGAGCTGTTTTTT. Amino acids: CASNPGTRVTGELFF.

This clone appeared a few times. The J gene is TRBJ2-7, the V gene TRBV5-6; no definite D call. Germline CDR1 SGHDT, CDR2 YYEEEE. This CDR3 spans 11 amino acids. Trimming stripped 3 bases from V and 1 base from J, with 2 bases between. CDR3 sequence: CASSSSYEQYF. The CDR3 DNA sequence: TGTGCCAGCAGCTCTTCCTACGAGCAGTACTTC.

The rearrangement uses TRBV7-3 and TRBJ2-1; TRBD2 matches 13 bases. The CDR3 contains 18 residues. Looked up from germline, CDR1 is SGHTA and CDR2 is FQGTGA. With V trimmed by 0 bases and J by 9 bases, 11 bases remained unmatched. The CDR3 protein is CASSLTPGLAGNSAEQFF. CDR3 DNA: TGTGCCAGCAGCTTAACGCCGGGACTAGCGGGAAATTCCGCTGAGCAGTTCTTC.

The CDR3 bases are TGTGCAGCAGGCGCCGGGGTCTATGGCTACACCTTC. Translating gives CAAGAGVYGYTF. The gene calls are TRBV28 and TRBJ1-2; D remains ambiguous. The germline gives CDR1 MDHEN, CDR2 SYDVKM. The CDR3 covers 12 residues.

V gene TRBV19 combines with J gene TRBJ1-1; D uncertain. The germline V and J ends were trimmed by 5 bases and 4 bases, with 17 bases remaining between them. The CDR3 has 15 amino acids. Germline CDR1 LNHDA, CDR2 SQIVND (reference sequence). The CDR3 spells CASSVSGNSGTEAFF. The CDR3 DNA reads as TGTGCCAGTAGTGTTTCCGGGAACTCTGGCACTGAAGCTTTCTTT.

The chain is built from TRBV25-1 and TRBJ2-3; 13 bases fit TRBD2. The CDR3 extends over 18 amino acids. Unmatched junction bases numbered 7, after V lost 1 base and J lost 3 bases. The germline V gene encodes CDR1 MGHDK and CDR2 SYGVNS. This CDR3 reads CASSESGTSGTHTDTQYF. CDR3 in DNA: TGTGCCAGCAGTGAATCCGGGACTAGCGGGACCCATACAGATACGCAGTATTTT.

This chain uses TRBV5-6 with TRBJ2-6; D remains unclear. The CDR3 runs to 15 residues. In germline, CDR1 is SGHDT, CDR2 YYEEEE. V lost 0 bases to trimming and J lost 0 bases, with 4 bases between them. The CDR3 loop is CASSLVGSGANVLTF. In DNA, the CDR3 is TGTGCCAGCAGCTTGGTCGGCTCTGGGGCCAACGTCCTGACTTTC.

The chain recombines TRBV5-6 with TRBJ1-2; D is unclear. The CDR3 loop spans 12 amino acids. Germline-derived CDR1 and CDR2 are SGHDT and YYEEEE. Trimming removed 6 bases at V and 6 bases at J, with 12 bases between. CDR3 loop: CASTWTGNGYTF. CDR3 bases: TGTGCCAGCACGTGGACGGGGAATGGCTACACCTTC.

CDR3 in amino acids: CASSQELREETQYF. The CDR3, as DNA: TGCGCCAGCAGCCAAGAACTAAGAGAAGAGACCCAGTACTTC. The gene calls are TRBV4-3 and TRBJ2-5; D is ambiguous. CDR3 length: 14 residues. V lost 0 bases and J lost 3, with 8 bases in between. Per germline, CDR1 LGHNA and CDR2 YSLEER.

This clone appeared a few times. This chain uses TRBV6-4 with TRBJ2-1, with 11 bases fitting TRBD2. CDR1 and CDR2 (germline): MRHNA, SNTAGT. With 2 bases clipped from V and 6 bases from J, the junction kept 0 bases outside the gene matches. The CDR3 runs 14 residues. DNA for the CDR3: TGTGCCAGCAGTGACGGACTAGCGGGCAATGAGCAGTTCTTC. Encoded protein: CASSDGLAGNEQFF.

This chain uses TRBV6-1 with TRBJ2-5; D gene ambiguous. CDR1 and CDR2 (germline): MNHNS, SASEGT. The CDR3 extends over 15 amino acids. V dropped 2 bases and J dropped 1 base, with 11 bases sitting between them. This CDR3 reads CASSESTEFQETQYF. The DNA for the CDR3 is TGTGCCAGCAGTGAATCTACGGAGTTCCAAGAGACCCAGTACTTC.

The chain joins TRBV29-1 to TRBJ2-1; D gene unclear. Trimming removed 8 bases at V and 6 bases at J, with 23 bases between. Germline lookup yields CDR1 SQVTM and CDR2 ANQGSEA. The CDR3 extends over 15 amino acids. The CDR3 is CSWQDKFPAPNEQFF. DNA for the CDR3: TGCAGCTGGCAGGATAAGTTTCCTGCCCCCAATGAGCAGTTCTTC.

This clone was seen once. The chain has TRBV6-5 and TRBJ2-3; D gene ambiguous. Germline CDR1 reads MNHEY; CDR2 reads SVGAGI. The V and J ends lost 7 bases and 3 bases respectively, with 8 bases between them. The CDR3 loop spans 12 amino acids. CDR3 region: CASNSKTDTQYF. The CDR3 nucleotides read TGTGCCAGCAACTCTAAGACAGATACGCAGTATTTT.

The CDR3 DNA follows: TGTGCCAGTAGTATATTTTTCTCCCCTCCGGGACAGCCAATTTTTTTGTGTCTTAACTATGGCTACACCTTC. Translated, it gives CASSIFFSPPGQPIFLCLNYGYTF. V and J are TRBV19 and TRBJ1-2, with 7 bases identical to TRBD1. V lost 2 bases and J lost 1; bases outside the gene matches: 31. The germline gives CDR1 LNHDA, CDR2 SQIVND (reference sequence). The CDR3 consists of 24 residues. Full variable domain (outside the CDR3, taken from reference TRBV19 and TRBJ1-2): DGGITQSPKYLFRKEGQNVTLSCEQNLNHDAMYWYRQDPGQGLRLIYYSQIVNDFQKGDIAEGYSVSREKKESFPLTVTSAQKNPTAFYLCASSIFFSPPGQPIFLCLNYGYTFGSGTRLTVV.

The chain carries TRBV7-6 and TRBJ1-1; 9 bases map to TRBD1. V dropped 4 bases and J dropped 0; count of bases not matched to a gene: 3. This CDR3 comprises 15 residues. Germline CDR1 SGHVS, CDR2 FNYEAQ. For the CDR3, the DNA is TGTGCCAGCAGCTCGGGACAGGGATTGAACACTGAAGCTTTCTTT. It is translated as CASSSGQGLNTEAFF.

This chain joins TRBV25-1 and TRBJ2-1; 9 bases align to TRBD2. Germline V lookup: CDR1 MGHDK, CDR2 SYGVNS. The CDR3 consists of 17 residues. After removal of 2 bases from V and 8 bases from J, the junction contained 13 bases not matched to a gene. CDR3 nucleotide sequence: TGTGCCAGCAGTGAACCCCGCGGCGGGAGGGCTTCGCATGAGCAGTTCTTC. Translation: CASSEPRGGRASHEQFF.

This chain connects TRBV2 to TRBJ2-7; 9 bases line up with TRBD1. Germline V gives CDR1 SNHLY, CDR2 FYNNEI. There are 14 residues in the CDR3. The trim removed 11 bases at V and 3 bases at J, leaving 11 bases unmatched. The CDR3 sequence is CAYQKDRGLYEQYF. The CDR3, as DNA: TGTGCCTACCAGAAGGACAGGGGACTCTACGAGCAGTACTTC.

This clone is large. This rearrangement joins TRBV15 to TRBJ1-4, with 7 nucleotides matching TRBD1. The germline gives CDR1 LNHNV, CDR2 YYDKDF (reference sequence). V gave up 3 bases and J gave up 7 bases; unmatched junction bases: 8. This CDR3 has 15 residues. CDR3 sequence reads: CATSRITGVGEKLFF. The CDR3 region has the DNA TGTGCCACCAGCAGGATTACAGGGGTCGGTGAAAAACTGTTTTTT.

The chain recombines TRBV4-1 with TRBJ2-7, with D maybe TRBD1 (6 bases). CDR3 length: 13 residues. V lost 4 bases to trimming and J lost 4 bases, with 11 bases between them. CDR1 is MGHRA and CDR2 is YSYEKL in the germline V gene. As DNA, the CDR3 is TGCGCCAGCAGCCTCCAGGACAGTTACGAGCAGTACTTC. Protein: CASSLQDSYEQYF.

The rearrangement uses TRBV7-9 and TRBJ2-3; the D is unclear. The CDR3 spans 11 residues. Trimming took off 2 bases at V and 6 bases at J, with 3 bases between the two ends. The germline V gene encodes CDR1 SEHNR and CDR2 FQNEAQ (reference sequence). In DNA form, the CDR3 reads TGTGCCAGCAGCTTATCGGATACGCAGTATTTT. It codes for CASSLSDTQYF.

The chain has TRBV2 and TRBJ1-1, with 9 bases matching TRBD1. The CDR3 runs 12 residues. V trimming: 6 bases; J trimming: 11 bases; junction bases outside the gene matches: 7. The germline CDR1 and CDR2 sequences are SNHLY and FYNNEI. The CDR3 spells CASRGQGLRAFF. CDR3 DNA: TGTGCCAGCAGGGGACAGGGTCTGAGGGCTTTCTTT.